This T cell receptor (beta chain) appears in the sequencing data of a study of vaccination and CD4 T cells after COVID-19. Study at large: Control cultures received a CEFX pool, an HIV-1 Nef pool, or no peptide.

Trimming cost V 0 bases and J 10 bases, with 15 bases left between them. The CDR3 sequence is 14 residues long. CDR1 is SGHNT and CDR2 is YENEEA in the germline V gene. The treatment here: roughly 10-day PBMC culture with coronavirus spike peptide pools or control peptides (ViraFEST assay). The positive PCR dates, which preceded the US Alpha, Beta and Delta variants, fell between March and December 2020. Worth noting for this clonotype: Antigen: not known.

The assay that was used to sequence DNA from cultured CD4+ T cells was the Oncomine TCR Beta short-read assay. TCRdb analysed the PCR reads with MiXCR anew, one entry per CDR3 protein. The data show about 19,000 distinct CDR3 sequences, about 50% seen once. V is TRBV11-3 and J is TRBJ1-1; weak D call: TRBD1 (6 bases). This specimen was CD4+ T cells from blood, cultured in vitro, taken after SARS-CoV-2 vaccination. This receptor was identified in a human donor who had recovered from COVID-19. The CDR3 protein is CASSLESGGLGAFF. In DNA, the CDR3 is TGTGCCAGCAGCTTAGAAAGCGGGGGCTTGGGAGCTTTCTTT.